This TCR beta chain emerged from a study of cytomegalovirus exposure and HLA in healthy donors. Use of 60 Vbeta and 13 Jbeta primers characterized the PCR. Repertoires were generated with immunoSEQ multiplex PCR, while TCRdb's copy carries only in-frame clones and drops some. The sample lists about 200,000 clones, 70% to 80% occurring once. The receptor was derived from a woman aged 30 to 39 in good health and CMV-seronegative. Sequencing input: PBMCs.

CDR3 sequence: CASSPPTRDTGELFF. The CDR3 nucleotides read TGTGCCAGCTCACCACCCACTCGGGACACCGGGGAGCTGTTTTTT. V usage is TRBV18 and J usage is TRBJ2-2, with D unresolved. Germline V gene lookup returns CDR1 KGHSH and CDR2 LQKENI. There are 15 residues in the CDR3. V dropped 0 bases and J dropped 3 bases, with 8 bases sitting between them.